These 10 T cell receptor beta chains were all obtained from the same sample, sequenced in a study of blood T cell repertoires in COVID-19. Using immunoSEQ multiplex PCR, the repertoire was profiled, and TCRdb retains in-frame clones only, with some absent. Seen here are 58,000 or so clones, 65% to 75% observed once, and the top ten hold approximately 28%. Sequenced input: peripheral blood. These receptors all come from a woman older than 75 with acute or convalescent COVID-19.

The chain links TRBV7-2 to TRBJ2-7; 9 positions match TRBD2. The CDR3 consists of 17 residues. Losses at the gene ends were 4 bases for V and 4 bases for J; bases not matched to a gene: 14. The germline CDR1 and CDR2 sequences are SGHTA and FQGNSA. The DNA of the CDR3 is TGTGCCAGCAGCTCAATCGGGACTAGCCTATACCTTTACGAGCAGTACTTC. This gives the protein CASSSIGTSLYLYEQYF.

This clone appeared a few times. The CDR3 region has the DNA TGCGCCAGCAGCCAAGATCGGACAGGGGGCAACACTGAAGCTTTCTTT. Translating gives CASSQDRTGGNTEAFF. The chain has TRBV4-1 and TRBJ1-1, with 11 nucleotides matching TRBD1. This CDR3 has 16 amino acids. Per the germline V gene, CDR1 is MGHRA and CDR2 is YSYEKL. V was clipped by 0 bases and J by 2 bases; unmatched bases: 2.

The rearrangement uses TRBV7-2 and TRBJ2-1, with 7 bases identical to TRBD2. The trim removed 5 bases at V and 7 bases at J, leaving 5 bases unmatched. Germline CDR1 reads SGHTA; CDR2 reads FQGNSA. The CDR3 covers 13 residues. The CDR3 is CASSIWRENEQFF. The CDR3 DNA reads TGTGCCAGCAGCATTTGGCGGGAGAATGAGCAGTTCTTC.

In its sample, this clone was seen a few times. V usage is TRBV11-2 and J usage is TRBJ1-2; D might be TRBD1 (6 bases). Germline lookup yields CDR1 SGHAT and CDR2 FQNNGV. V was shortened by 5 bases and J by 8 bases, with 21 bases between the two germline ends. The CDR3 totals 15 residues. CDR3 amino acids: CASSRTTGRQGGYTF. The CDR3 region has the DNA TGTGCCAGCAGCCGAACGACAGGACGCCAGGGGGGCTACACCTTC.

This rearrangement joins TRBV19 to TRBJ2-7, with D possibly matching TRBD1 (5 bases). Germline-derived CDR1 and CDR2 are LNHDA and SQIVND (reference sequence). V shed 1 base and J shed 2 bases, with 9 bases lying between them. The CDR3 consists of 14 residues. CDR3 nucleotides: TGTGCCAGTAGTATAGTTACAGGAACCTACGAGCAGTACTTC. It is translated as CASSIVTGTYEQYF. The variable domain in full, with the rest retrieved from reference TRBV19 and TRBJ2-7, is DGGITQSPKYLFRKEGQNVTLSCEQNLNHDAMYWYRQDPGQGLRLIYYSQIVNDFQKGDIAEGYSVSREKKESFPLTVTSAQKNPTAFYLCASSIVTGTYEQYFGPGTRLTVT.

CDR3 DNA: TGTGCCATCAGGCAGGGTGTAGGCAACACCGGGGAGCTGTTTTTT. Translating it yields CAIRQGVGNTGELFF. This sequence joins TRBV10-3 and TRBJ2-2, with D possibly being TRBD1 (5 bases). This CDR3 is 15 amino acids long. Trimming stripped 6 bases from V and 2 bases from J, with 13 bases between. Germline V gene data show CDR1 as ENHRY and CDR2 as SYGVKD.

This clone was counted only a few times. The rearrangement links TRBV7-3 to TRBJ1-4, with D hard to call. This CDR3 region has 15 residues. V was shortened by 5 bases and J by 7 bases, with 17 bases between the two germline ends. Germline lookup yields CDR1 SGHTA and CDR2 FQGTGA. CDR3 region: CASSPRGFSGEKLFF. CDR3 DNA: TGTGCCAGCAGCCCGAGAGGGTTCTCTGGTGAAAAACTGTTTTTT.

This chain joins TRBV7-2 and TRBJ2-1; 8 nucleotides line up with TRBD1. Losses at the gene ends were 5 bases for V and 2 bases for J; bases not matched to a gene: 8. Germline assignment: CDR1 SGHTA and CDR2 FQGNSA. This CDR3 spans 16 amino acids. CDR3 sequence: CASSPQGAIAYNEQFF. The CDR3 bases are TGTGCCAGCAGCCCCCAGGGGGCAATTGCCTACAATGAGCAGTTCTTC.

The table lists this clone with a few counts. V usage is TRBV7-2 and J usage is TRBJ2-7, with 7 nucleotides matching TRBD1. The CDR3 sequence is 13 residues long. Germline values: CDR1 SGHTA, CDR2 FQGNSA. J was trimmed by 3 bases and V by 3 bases; bases with no gene match: 2. CDR3 in DNA: TGTGCCAGCAGCTTGAGGGACAGCTACGAGCAGTACTTC. This encodes CASSLRDSYEQYF.

The chain joins TRBV6-5 to TRBJ1-6; 8 bases line up with TRBD1. Germline CDR1 reads MNHEY; CDR2 reads SVGAGI. Trimming took 11 bases from V and 4 from J; bases not matched to a gene: 7. The CDR3 totals 14 residues. The chain's CDR3 is CASNRGTYNSPLHF. Written as DNA, the CDR3 is TGTGCCTCCAACAGGGGGACGTATAATTCACCCCTCCACTTT.